This T cell receptor (beta chain) was found in a study of shared clonotypes between healthy human individuals (dated by TCRdb to the early 2020s). Broadly, across the study: The cohort comprised a couple of women and three men aged 18 to 49 years. Blood TCR repertoires of about five healthy adults were deeply sequenced to estimate repertoire size and the extent of clonotype sharing between individuals. Libraries were prepared and TCR repertoires were sequenced by different laboratories using diverse techniques, in order to increase sequencing depth and limit assay-specific biases. Leukapheresis yielded between about 0.8 and 8.9 billion PBMCs per donor. Per donor, three plates each were used for CD4 naive and CD4 memory, two for CD8 naive, and one for CD8 memory.

Using the deep immunoSEQ assay, TCR CDR3 regions were amplified from genomic DNA by multiplex PCR. Extracted genomic DNA from each cell subset was spread evenly across all wells of several immunoSEQ 96-well plates, with each plate serving as a replicate. For sorted subsets, around 0.2 ug of genomic DNA, equivalent to around 29,000 T cell genomes, went into each replicate PCR. Purified libraries were quantified with a Qubit 3.0 fluorometer, sized on a Bioanalyzer 2100, and re-quantified with the KAPA Library Quantification kit. Every immunoSEQ 96-well plate was sequenced on a dedicated single-read 150-cycle Illumina NextSeq 550 flow cell. In the source study's methods: Because the immunoSEQ output included only junctional sequences and no quality scores, the filtering could not be the same as the filtering used for full-length reads. Sequences were annotated with PyIR, a Python wrapper for IgBLAST v1.9, and V/J genes and CDR3 were assigned using IMGT germline references. Any read was removed if the V/J assignment was weak (E-value above 1e-6), the CDR3 was missing, or the read contained stop codons, out-of-frame junctions, or ambiguous translated residues. A V3J clonotype was defined by an identical inferred V gene, J gene, and CDR3 amino acid sequence. The percentage overlap between two repertoires was calculated by dividing the number of shared unique clonotypes by the size of the smaller repertoire. Richness of each repertoire was evaluated using RTK rarefaction, the Chao1 estimator, and Recon v2.1 estimates of unobserved clonotypes. Generation probabilities were computed with OLGA for all TCRbeta clonotypes obtained by the gDNA method from a handful of donors. This is the immuneACCESS table as TCRdb keeps it, with only in-frame sequences that have V and J called. A part of the clones is gone; compared with another copy, unresolved V genes explain less than half, and the rest is unexplained. V, J and clone size were drawn from that table, and D and trimming were deduced from the DNA. Across this sample there are just over 2,000,000 clones, with over 85% seen only once. The ten largest clones capture 0.13% of the sample.

The donors were healthy, HIV-negative adults who had no recently reported acute infections or vaccinations. Every donor was a Caucasian adult residing in Nashville, Tennessee, USA. Magnetic negative selection was used to enrich CD4+ T cells, after which naive cells were positively selected on CD45RA and the negative fraction became the memory subset. Blood was obtained by leukapheresis, after which PBMCs were separated by Ficoll-Histopaque density gradient centrifugation and cryopreserved in liquid nitrogen vapor phase. Analytical flow cytometry was used to check the purity and quantity of every magnetically sorted T cell population. From each sorted fraction, genomic DNA was isolated and quantified by UV absorbance on a Nanodrop 2000c. The CDR3 starts with the cysteine, ends with the phenylalanine, and has 14 residues. Only the CDR3 DNA is retained, 42 bases long and in frame from the first base. Cut back by 5 bases and 5 bases, the V and J ends lie 10 bases apart. From a lookup of the germline V gene (reference sequence), CDR1 and CDR2 are SEHNR and FQNEAQ.

Summary of the overall study and its limitations: Because the study included only a small number of donors, the genetic and exposure-history diversity represented was limited. Even with the large sequencing depth, rarefaction of the sorted-subset datasets indicated that sequencing was incomplete. Sampling was limited to blood, and TCR repertoires in tissue likely differ from TCR repertoires in blood. Pairwise subsampling led to the expectation that sequencing depth would affect the degree of clonotype sharing among donors. Roughly 5% of naive CD4, 3% to 4% of naive CD8, approximately 2% of memory CD4, and more than 0.35% of memory CD8 clonotypes were shared across a few donors. Larger estimated clonotype richness was generally found for naive subsets than for memory subsets. Clonotypes shared by all four sorted-subset donors showed higher generation probabilities than non-shared clonotypes.

As regards this clone: Its antigen is not yet known. The record has no base qualities; no much larger clone is one base away.

The receptor chain draws on TRBV7-9 and TRBJ1-6, with TRBD1 as a weak D call on 6 bases. The material sequenced was naive CD4+ T cells sorted from blood. According to the study, the label for this sample's cell subset or site signals: CD45RA+ positively selected. This receptor was identified in a man between 18 and 29 years old in good health. In nucleotides, the sequence is TGTGCCAGCAGCAGGACAGATAATAATTCACCCCTCCACTTT. The encoded protein is CASSRTDNNSPLHF.